What follows is one TCR beta chain and its context. Source study methods: Estimates of nucleated cell counts were drawn from the amplification of reference gene primers. This table comes from immunoSEQ multiplex PCR, and its TCRdb copy is limited to in-frame clones, with some not included. D and trimming were read from the DNA, whereas the V and J calls and clone size are those reported in that table. The sample lists roughly 320,000 clones, around 86% occurring once. Looked up from germline, CDR1 is SGHTA and CDR2 is FQGNSA. This CDR3 spans 16 amino acids. V lost 2 bases and J 0 bases, leaving 12 bases between the germline ends. The record originates from a study of blood T cell repertoires in COVID-19. On the study more broadly: Collection of acute and convalescent COVID-19 samples took place in the United States, Italy and Spain. Nucleic acid was either cDNA or gDNA, and it came from T cells, B-cell-depleted T cells, or PBMCs.

This chain links TRBV7-2 with TRBJ2-3, with D perhaps TRBD1 (6 bases). The receptor's source is a man aged 65 to 85 with acute or convalescent COVID-19. Material for sequencing was peripheral blood. The CDR3 sequence: CASSLQGLGSTDTQYF. In nucleotides, the CDR3 is TGTGCCAGCAGCTTACAGGGGCTCGGGAGCACAGATACGCAGTATTTT.